This passage covers 14 T cell receptor beta chains from one sample sequenced in a study of T cell responses to AZD1222 COVID-19 vaccine (dated by TCRdb to the early 2020s). This specimen's time point label, interpreted: baseline before first vaccination. The library was built by means of the immunoSEQ multiplex PCR assay. In TCRdb, the immuneACCESS table is reduced to in-frame sequences with V and J assigned. These tables do not hold every clone; where another copy was compared, an unresolved V gene accounts for under half, and the others remain unexplained. The table for this sample lists about 73,000 clones; 70% to 90% of them were counted only once. Of the sample, 20% is held by the ten largest clones. Sequences were derived from peripheral blood, sampled on day 0 of AZD1222 vaccination. The source is an adult in good health.

The chain recombines TRBV4-2 with TRBJ2-2, with a weak D call TRBD1 (6 bases). The germline V and J ends were trimmed by 3 bases and 5 bases, with 19 bases remaining between them. The CDR3 contains 17 residues. Germline CDR1 and CDR2: LGHNA and YNFKEQ. The CDR3 DNA is TGTGCCAGCAGCCAGACTGACAGGCCCGGTGGAACCGGGGAGCTGTTTTTT. Its translation is CASSQTDRPGGTGELFF.

The chain uses TRBV30 and TRBJ1-1, with D perhaps matching TRBD1 (5 bases). CDR1 is GTSNPN and CDR2 is SVGIG in the germline V gene (reference sequence). The CDR3 is 14 amino acids. The germline V and J ends were trimmed by 2 bases and 9 bases, with 19 bases remaining between them. The CDR3 sequence is CAWSTSGGQGKAFF. In DNA form, the CDR3 reads TGTGCCTGGAGTACATCAGGCGGACAAGGGAAAGCTTTCTTT.

This chain's CDR3 is CASSQDGTGVQPQHF. In DNA, the CDR3 is TGCGCCAGCAGCCAAGATGGCACAGGGGTCCAGCCCCAGCATTTT. This sequence joins TRBV4-1 and TRBJ1-5; 7 nucleotides line up with TRBD1. CDR1 is MGHRA, CDR2 YSYEKL, per germline. V gave up 0 bases and J gave up 7 bases; unmatched junction bases: 6. CDR3 length: 15 amino acids.

V gene TRBV25-1 combines with J gene TRBJ1-6; 9 bases map to TRBD1. V shed 1 base, J shed 7 bases, and the junction held 2 bases outside the gene matches. CDR1 is MGHDK, CDR2 SYGVNS, per germline. The CDR3 runs 15 residues. The CDR3 loop reads CASSELQGANSPLHF. CDR3 DNA: TGTGCCAGCAGTGAATTACAGGGGGCCAATTCACCCCTCCACTTT.

The chain recombines TRBV19 with TRBJ2-2; D may be TRBD1 (5 bases). The CDR3 is 14 amino acids. Trimming removed 5 bases from V and 2 bases from J, with 9 bases in between. Per germline, CDR1 LNHDA and CDR2 SQIVND (reference sequence). For the CDR3, the DNA is TGTGCCAGTAGTCGGCAGGGAAACACCGGGGAGCTGTTTTTT. It encodes CASSRQGNTGELFF. The variable domain in full, with the rest retrieved from reference TRBV19 and TRBJ2-2, is DGGITQSPKYLFRKEGQNVTLSCEQNLNHDAMYWYRQDPGQGLRLIYYSQIVNDFQKGDIAEGYSVSREKKESFPLTVTSAQKNPTAFYLCASSRQGNTGELFFGEGSRLTVL.

The CDR3 bases are TGTGCCAGCAGCTGGGTTAGCGACACCTTCACAGATACGCAGTATTTT. Translation gives CASSWVSDTFTDTQYF. The rearrangement links TRBV5-6 to TRBJ2-3, with D possibly TRBD2 on 5 matching bases. The CDR3 contains 16 residues. Trimming shortened V by 3 bases and J by 2 bases, and 16 bases separated the two germline ends. Per the germline V gene, CDR1 is SGHDT and CDR2 is YYEEEE.

The genes are TRBV5-6 and TRBJ1-5; D is unresolved. The CDR3 has 16 residues. Trimming took 2 bases from V and 2 from J, leaving 14 bases between them. In germline, CDR1 is SGHDT, CDR2 YYEEEE. The CDR3 spells CASSFSGVAGNQPQHF. CDR3 bases: TGTGCCAGCAGCTTCTCCGGGGTGGCGGGCAATCAGCCCCAGCATTTT.

On this clone: The same CDR3 also results from other DNA sequences found in this sample. The chain carries TRBV5-1 and TRBJ2-3, with D unclear. This CDR3 region has 11 residues. CDR1 and CDR2 (germline): SGHRS, YFSETQ. V was shortened by 0 bases and J by 12 bases, with 8 bases between the two germline ends. This CDR3 reads CASSLEDAQYF. CDR3 sequence (DNA): TGCGCCAGCAGCTTGGAGGACGCTCAGTATTTT.

The rearrangement joins TRBV2 to TRBJ2-1; TRBD2 matches 11 bases. The ends lost 4 bases at V and 8 bases at J; junction bases unmatched: 7. Germline CDR1 and CDR2: SNHLY and FYNNEI. This CDR3 region has 15 residues. CDR3 nucleotide sequence: TGTGCCAGCAGTGCGGGACTAGCGGCATTAGATGAGCAGTTCTTC. It translates to CASSAGLAALDEQFF. The complete variable domain, with remaining parts taken from reference TRBV2 and TRBJ2-1, reads EPEVTQTPSHQVTQMGQEVILRCVPISNHLYFYWYRQILGQKVEFLVSFYNNEISEKSEIFDDQFSVERPDGSNFTLKIRSTKLEDSAMYFCASSAGLAALDEQFFGPGTRLTVL.

V gene TRBV28 combines with J gene TRBJ1-2, with 9 bases identical to TRBD1. J was trimmed by 5 bases and V by 6 bases; bases with no gene match: 10. The germline V gene has CDR1 MDHEN and CDR2 SYDVKM. The CDR3 covers 15 residues. The chain's CDR3 is CASSTGDRVGYGYTF. CDR3 DNA: TGTGCCAGCAGCACGGGGGACAGGGTAGGGTATGGCTACACCTTC.

The rearrangement joins TRBV30 to TRBJ2-1; tentative D call: TRBD1 (6 bases). The length of the CDR3 is 14 residues. Trimming pared 1 base from V and 8 bases from J, leaving 15 bases between. The germline V gene has CDR1 GTSNPN and CDR2 SVGIG (reference sequence). CDR3 sequence (DNA): TGTGCCTGGAGTGACCTCCGGGCAGGGGATGAGCAGTTCTTC. Translated: CAWSDLRAGDEQFF.

The V call is TRBV5-6, the J call TRBJ2-3, with 10 bases lining up with TRBD2. Germline-derived CDR1 and CDR2 are SGHDT and YYEEEE. The CDR3 runs 17 residues. The trim removed 4 bases at V and 3 bases at J, leaving 11 bases unmatched. The CDR3 loop reads CASSALELAGETDTQYF. In DNA, the CDR3 is TGTGCCAGCAGCGCTCTAGAGCTAGCGGGAGAGACAGATACGCAGTATTTT.

V usage is TRBV6-5 and J usage is TRBJ2-2, with a possible D match to TRBD1 (6 bases). V lost 6 bases and J lost 2, with 10 bases in between. This CDR3 is 14 amino acids long. Germline assignment: CDR1 MNHEY and CDR2 SVGAGI. Here the CDR3 DNA reads TGTGCCAGCAGCAGGGGAACCAACACCGGGGAGCTGTTTTTT. It is translated as CASSRGTNTGELFF.

The gene calls are TRBV12-3 or TRBV12-4 and TRBJ2-7; D gene uncertain. This CDR3 is built from 12 residues. Trimming removed 3 bases from V and 5 bases from J, with 8 bases in between. The CDR3 coding sequence is TGTGCCAGCAGTTTTGTCACCCACGAGCAGTACTTC. Residues: CASSFVTHEQYF.